The next 8 T cell receptor beta chains were all read from a single sample in a study of T cells in localized non-small cell lung cancer. Profiled with immunoSEQ multiplex PCR; TCRdb holds only in-frame clones, not every one. Among about 2,600 clones listed, 20% to 25% were seen once. Source: lung tumor tissue, taken before any cancer treatment. The receptors stem from a man aged 35 to 69 with stage II lung adenocarcinoma.

This clone was found a few times. This chain connects TRBV11-3 to TRBJ1-1; D is perhaps TRBD1 (6 bases). V lost 4 bases, J lost 6 bases, and 18 bases lay in between. This CDR3 contains 15 residues. Per germline, CDR1 SGHNT and CDR2 YENEEA. The CDR3 region has the DNA TGTGCCAGCAGCTCTCGGGGGGCGGGCGGTGCTGAAGCTTTCTTT. Its translation is CASSSRGAGGAEAFF.

This clone appeared a few times. V usage is TRBV11-3 and J usage is TRBJ2-3; 15 bases are shared with TRBD2. Trimming took 1 base from V and 3 from J; bases not matched to a gene: 2. Per germline, CDR1 SGHNT and CDR2 YENEEA. CDR3 length equals 17 residues. The CDR3 DNA reads as TGTGCCAGCAGCTTAGGGGGGACTAGCGGGAGGACAGATACGCAGTATTTT. Translated: CASSLGGTSGRTDTQYF.

This clone has more than one count but fewer than ten. The J gene is TRBJ2-3, the V gene TRBV6-8; 7 bases fit TRBD2. This CDR3 comprises 17 residues. The ends lost 0 bases at V and 0 bases at J; junction bases unmatched: 6. The germline V gene encodes CDR1 MNHGY and CDR2 SAAAGT. This CDR3 reads CASSYSLAANSTDTQYF. Written as DNA, the CDR3 is TGTGCCAGCAGTTACTCCCTAGCGGCCAATAGCACAGATACGCAGTATTTT.

In this sample, this clone turned up a few times. The chain is built from TRBV11-3 and TRBJ1-3; 7 bases agree with TRBD1. J gave up 2 bases and V 5 bases, and 9 bases lay outside the gene matches. This CDR3 has 16 residues. Germline values: CDR1 SGHNT, CDR2 YENEEA. The CDR3 sequence: CASSGDSDGPGNTIYF. In nucleotides, the CDR3 is TGTGCCAGCAGCGGGGACAGCGACGGCCCTGGAAACACCATATATTTT.

V usage is TRBV11-3 and J usage is TRBJ2-7, with 7 positions matching TRBD2. Germline assignment: CDR1 SGHNT and CDR2 YENEEA. Trimming cost V 4 bases and J 5 bases; bases outside gene matches: 8. There are 14 residues in the CDR3. The CDR3 protein is CASSSPTSSNEQYF. The CDR3 DNA follows: TGTGCCAGCAGCTCCCCGACTAGCTCTAACGAGCAGTACTTC.

The rearrangement joins TRBV5-1 to TRBJ2-2; D could derive from TRBD1 or TRBD2 (5 bases each). Germline-derived CDR1 and CDR2 are SGHRS and YFSETQ. Trimming cost V 1 base and J 1 base, with 14 bases left between them. This CDR3 has 17 amino acids. As DNA, the CDR3 is TGCGCCAGCAGCTTGCTCCGGGACGTGGGGAACACCGGGGAGCTGTTTTTT. It codes for CASSLLRDVGNTGELFF. Full variable domain (missing parts from reference TRBV5-1 and TRBJ2-2): KAGVTQTPRYLIKTRGQQVTLSCSPISGHRSVSWYQQTPGQGLQFLFEYFSETQRNKGNFPGRFSGRQFSNSRSEMNVSTLELGDSALYLCASSLLRDVGNTGELFFGEGSRLTVL.

The rearrangement uses TRBV5-1 and TRBJ1-4; D not certain. Germline lookup yields CDR1 SGHRS and CDR2 YFSETQ. V lost 6 bases and J 4 bases, leaving 16 bases between the germline ends. This CDR3 is built from 15 residues. The CDR3 loop is CASTWFDAGNEKLFF. CDR3 bases: TGCGCCAGCACTTGGTTTGATGCGGGTAATGAAAAACTGTTTTTT.

The chain recombines TRBV5-1 with TRBJ1-1; D unclear. This CDR3 has 14 amino acids. The V end lost 1 base, the J end lost 0 bases, and 7 bases lay between the germline ends. Germline V gene sequence: CDR1 SGHRS, CDR2 YFSETQ. The CDR3 loop reads CASSLNNMNTEAFF. The DNA for the CDR3 is TGCGCCAGCAGCTTGAACAACATGAACACTGAAGCTTTCTTT. Combining the CDR3 with reference TRBV5-1 and TRBJ1-1 gives the whole variable domain KAGVTQTPRYLIKTRGQQVTLSCSPISGHRSVSWYQQTPGQGLQFLFEYFSETQRNKGNFPGRFSGRQFSNSRSEMNVSTLELGDSALYLCASSLNNMNTEAFFGQGTRLTVV.